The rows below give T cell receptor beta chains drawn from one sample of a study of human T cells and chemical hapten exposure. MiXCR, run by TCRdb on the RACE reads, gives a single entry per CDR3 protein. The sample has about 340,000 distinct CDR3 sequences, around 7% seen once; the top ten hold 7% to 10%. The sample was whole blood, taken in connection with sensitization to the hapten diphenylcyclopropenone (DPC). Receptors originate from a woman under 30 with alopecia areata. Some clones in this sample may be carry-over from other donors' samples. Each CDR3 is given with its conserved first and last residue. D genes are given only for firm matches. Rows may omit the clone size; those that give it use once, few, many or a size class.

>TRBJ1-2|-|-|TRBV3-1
TGTGCCAGCAGCCAAGAAACCGTGAACTATGGCTACACCTTC
CASSQETVNYGYTF
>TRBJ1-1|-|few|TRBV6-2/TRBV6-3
TGTGCCAGCAGTTACTCCGAGGGGGGCACTGAAGCTTTCTTT
CASSYSEGGTEAFF
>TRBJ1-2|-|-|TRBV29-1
TGCAGCGTCTTATCGACCAGCGACTATGGCTACACCTTC
CSVLSTSDYGYTF
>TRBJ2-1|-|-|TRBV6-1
TGTGCCAGCAGTGAACAGGGCCTAGCCGATGAGCAGTTCTTC
CASSEQGLADEQFF
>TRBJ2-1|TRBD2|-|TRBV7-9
TGTGCCAGCAGCTTCCCGGGGGGTACCTACAATGAGCAGTTCTTC
CASSFPGGTYNEQFF
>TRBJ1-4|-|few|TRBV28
TGTGCCAGCAGTTTATCGCAGGGATTAAATGAAAAACTGTTTTTT
CASSLSQGLNEKLFF
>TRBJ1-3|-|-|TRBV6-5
TGTGCCAGCGGGAGTTCCGGGGGAAACACCATATATTTT
CASGSSGGNTIYF
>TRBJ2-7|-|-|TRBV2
TGTGCCAGCACCCAGGGGGGGGCGAGGGAATCCGAGCAGTACTTC
CASTQGGARESEQYF
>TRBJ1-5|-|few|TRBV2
TGTGCCAGCAGTGAAGCAGGGGTTGGCAATCAGCCCCAGCATTTT
CASSEAGVGNQPQHF
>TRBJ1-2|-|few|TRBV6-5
TGTGCCAGCAGTTACTCTTTTAATAGGGCAGAAAACTATGGCTACACCTTC
CASSYSFNRAENYGYTF